This T cell receptor (beta chain) was captured in a study of vaccination and CD4 T cells after COVID-19. Study information: Every participant was given two doses of BNT162b2 or mRNA-1273 vaccine.

Cultured CD4+ T cell DNA underwent sequencing with the Oncomine TCR Beta short-read assay. Via MiXCR, TCRdb re-called the PCR reads, giving one row per CDR3 protein. The data contain under 30,000 distinct CDR3 sequences, under 55% of them singletons. Concerning this clonotype itself: Antigen: not known.

Time point of the sample: late sampling 161 to 241 days after vaccination in a few convalescent patients. The sample's treatment: roughly 11-day PBMC culture with coronavirus spike peptide pools or control peptides (ViraFEST assay). Two million PBMCs per well were cultured with 7.5 to 10 IU/ml IL-2 and approximately 9.6 ug/ml peptide pools. The germline gives CDR1 MGHRA, CDR2 YSYEKL. This CDR3 spans 16 amino acids. V was shortened by 1 base and J by 0 bases, with 7 bases between the two germline ends. The sequence was collected from a human donor who had recovered from COVID-19. The sequencing here drew on CD4+ T cells from blood, cultured in vitro, taken about 7 months after SARS-CoV-2 vaccination. The gene calls are TRBV4-1 and TRBJ1-6; D not resolved. This chain's CDR3 is CASSQVVSSYNSPLHF. The CDR3, as DNA: TGCGCCAGCAGCCAAGTAGTGAGCTCCTATAATTCACCCCTCCACTTT.